This note documents a single TCR beta chain sequence. The CDR3 is cut off 3 residues early in the read; its end comes from the germline J gene. The sample belongs to a study of Tregs in tolerant kidney transplant recipients. This CDR3 contains 14 residues. Germline V gene sequence: CDR1 DFQATT, CDR2 SNEGSKA (reference sequence). The V and J ends lost 8 bases and 9 bases, in that order; junction bases with no gene match: 12. Profiled with immunoSEQ multiplex PCR; TCRdb holds only in-frame clones, not every one. The table for this sample gives about 48,000 clones. The V gene is TRBV20-1, the J gene TRBJ2-1, with 11 nucleotides matching TRBD2. The clonotype comes from a human donor who received a combined kidney and bone marrow transplant. This material consisted of CD4+ T cells from blood, taken before the transplant. CDR3 DNA, as far as it was read: TGCAGTAGGACTAGCGGGCTAAGCCTCGGTGAG. Residues: CSRTSGLSLGE. The whole CDR3 protein is CSRTSGLSLGEQFF.